The 27 T cell receptor beta chains below come from one sample, sequenced in a study of T cell responses to AZD1222 COVID-19 vaccine. Libraries were prepared by immunoSEQ multiplex PCR; TCRdb keeps only in-frame clonotypes and omits some of them. Of about 120,000 clones listed, under 95% are singletons. The material sequenced was peripheral blood, taken on day 0 of AZD1222 vaccination. The source is an adult in good health.

CDR3 in DNA: TGTGCCAGCAGTTTGGGTGGACAGGGGACCCCCTATGGCTACACCTTC. Its protein is CASSLGGQGTPYGYTF. The rearrangement uses TRBV28 and TRBJ1-2; 9 bases match TRBD1. Trimming cost V 3 bases and J 4 bases; bases outside gene matches: 9. From germline, CDR1 is MDHEN and CDR2 SYDVKM. CDR3 length equals 16 residues.

V gene TRBV27 combines with J gene TRBJ1-1; weak D call: TRBD1 (5 bases). Germline lookup yields CDR1 MNHEY and CDR2 SMNVEV (reference sequence). The CDR3 covers 13 residues. V was trimmed by 8 bases and J by 0 bases, leaving 10 bases between them. CDR3 coding DNA: TGTGCCAGCGGATTGACAGTGAACACTGAAGCTTTCTTT. Its translation: CASGLTVNTEAFF.

The chain recombines TRBV15 with TRBJ1-2; D gene ambiguous. With 0 bases removed from V and 4 bases from J, the gap between germline ends came to 12 bases. Germline lookup yields CDR1 LNHNV and CDR2 YYDKDF (reference sequence). There are 15 residues in the CDR3. Here the CDR3 reads CATSRDLSLGYGYTF. CDR3 nucleotides: TGTGCCACCAGCAGAGATTTATCCCTGGGCTATGGCTACACCTTC.

This clone was found once. The rearrangement uses TRBV10-2 and TRBJ1-2; D call uncertain. Germline lookup yields CDR1 WSHSY and CDR2 SAAADI. There are 12 residues in the CDR3. Trimming stripped 7 bases from V and 2 bases from J, with 8 bases between. This chain's CDR3 is CASMDSNYGYTF. Here the CDR3 DNA reads TGCGCCAGCATGGACTCAAACTATGGCTACACCTTC.

The chain joins TRBV28 to TRBJ1-6; no reliable D call. V lost 1 base, J lost 10 bases, and 11 bases lay in between. Per germline, CDR1 MDHEN and CDR2 SYDVKM. This CDR3 has 14 residues. CDR3 sequence reads: CASSLSVRGSPLHF. CDR3 DNA: TGTGCCAGCAGTTTATCCGTAAGAGGATCACCCCTCCACTTT.

The CDR3 DNA sequence: TGTGCCAGCAGCCCTCTTTTCGGCGGAAACACTGAAGCTTTCTTT. Translated: CASSPLFGGNTEAFF. V and J are TRBV28 and TRBJ1-1; D is unclear. V was pared by 6 bases and J by 2 bases, with 16 bases between. CDR3 length: 15 residues. The germline CDR1 and CDR2 sequences are MDHEN and SYDVKM. Full variable domain (remainder filled in from reference TRBV28 and TRBJ1-1): DVKVTQSSRYLVKRTGEKVFLECVQDMDHENMFWYRQDPGLGLRLIYFSYDVKMKEKGDIPEGYSVSREKKERFSLILESASTNQTSMYLCASSPLFGGNTEAFFGQGTRLTVV.

The chain employs TRBV7-2 and TRBJ1-5; perhaps TRBD1 as D (5 bases). Germline CDR1 reads SGHTA; CDR2 reads FQGNSA. There are 14 residues in the CDR3. V lost 4 bases and J 4 bases, leaving 11 bases between the germline ends. The CDR3 loop is CASSSQYRNQPQHF. DNA for the CDR3: TGTGCCAGCAGCTCCCAGTACAGGAATCAGCCCCAGCATTTT.

The chain combines TRBV18 with TRBJ2-4, with a weak D call TRBD2 (5 bases). Germline loops: CDR1 KGHSH, CDR2 LQKENI. CDR3 length: 17 amino acids. V lost 6 bases to trimming and J lost 0 bases, with 18 bases between them. The CDR3 bases are TGTGCCAGCTCCCCGAAGGGCGAGGGCCTAGCCAAAAACATTCAGTACTTC. Its protein product is CASSPKGEGLAKNIQYF.

The chain recombines TRBV5-4 with TRBJ2-1; 7 bases line up with TRBD1. The CDR3 totals 12 residues. J lost 16 bases, V lost 6 bases, and 13 bases had no gene match. Germline V lookup: CDR1 SGHNT, CDR2 YYREEE (reference sequence). CDR3 bases: TGTGCCAGCAACACAGGGGAGTCTGATCCCTTCTTC. It specifies CASNTGESDPFF.

This chain links TRBV28 with TRBJ2-5; D unresolved. Deletions cut 3 bases from V and 4 bases from J, with 9 bases between. CDR3 length equals 13 residues. Germline lookup yields CDR1 MDHEN and CDR2 SYDVKM. This CDR3 is CASSLPRLETQYF. CDR3 sequence (DNA): TGTGCCAGCAGTTTGCCGAGGTTAGAGACCCAGTACTTC.

The rearrangement uses TRBV7-9 and TRBJ1-4, with D possibly being TRBD1 (5 bases). Germline assignment: CDR1 SEHNR and CDR2 FQNEAQ (reference sequence). The CDR3 has 16 amino acids. The V and J ends lost 1 base and 6 bases respectively, with 15 bases between them. CDR3 nucleotides: TGTGCCAGCAGCTTAGTATTCCAGGGAGGCCATGAAAAACTGTTTTTT. Protein product: CASSLVFQGGHEKLFF.

The chain joins TRBV9 to TRBJ2-1, with 7 bases that match TRBD2. CDR3 length: 16 residues. Trimming at V came to 3 bases and at J to 4 bases, leaving 10 bases not matched to a gene. Per germline, CDR1 SGDLS and CDR2 YYNGEE. This CDR3 reads CASSALRLAVYNEQFF. The CDR3 DNA sequence: TGTGCCAGCAGCGCCTTGAGGCTAGCGGTATACAATGAGCAGTTCTTC.

This sequence joins TRBV6-5 and TRBJ1-3, with D hard to call. This CDR3 spans 13 amino acids. Trimming stripped 8 bases from V and 6 bases from J, with 14 bases between. The germline CDR1 and CDR2 sequences are MNHEY and SVGAGI. DNA of the CDR3: TGTGCCAGCCTAGAGCCAGACAAAAACACCATATATTTT. Protein sequence: CASLEPDKNTIYF.

This rearrangement joins TRBV28 to TRBJ1-5; perhaps TRBD1 as D (6 bases). Trimming took off 7 bases at V and 5 bases at J, with 12 bases between the two ends. The CDR3 has 13 residues. Germline V gives CDR1 MDHEN, CDR2 SYDVKM. The CDR3 here is CASTIYRDQPQHF. CDR3 coding DNA: TGTGCCAGCACGATTTACAGGGATCAGCCCCAGCATTTT. Supplemented by reference TRBV28 and TRBJ1-5, the full variable domain reads DVKVTQSSRYLVKRTGEKVFLECVQDMDHENMFWYRQDPGLGLRLIYFSYDVKMKEKGDIPEGYSVSREKKERFSLILESASTNQTSMYLCASTIYRDQPQHFGDGTRLSIL.

The rearrangement joins TRBV3-1 (or the pseudogene TRBV3-2) to TRBJ1-2; TRBD1 matches 7 bases. Per germline, CDR1 LGHDT and CDR2 YNNKEL (reference sequence). The CDR3 is made up of 12 amino acids. With V trimmed by 4 bases and J by 7 bases, 3 bases remained unmatched. DNA for the CDR3: TGTGCCAGCAGCCTGGGACAGATTGGCTACACCTTC. It codes for CASSLGQIGYTF.

This chain connects TRBV5-6 to TRBJ1-5, with D possibly TRBD1 on 5 matching bases. Germline-derived CDR1 and CDR2 are SGHDT and YYEEEE. Trimming cost V 2 bases and J 6 bases, with 12 bases left between them. The CDR3 is 14 amino acids. CDR3 in DNA: TGTGCCAGCAGCTTCGGGACCGCGTCTCAGCCCCAGCATTTT. This codes for CASSFGTASQPQHF.

The CDR3 bases are TGTGCCAGCAGCTTGGCCGGGGGCTTCAACACTGAAGCTTTCTTT. This encodes CASSLAGGFNTEAFF. The rearrangement links TRBV5-5 to TRBJ1-1; D might be TRBD1 (6 bases). Trimming shortened V by 0 bases and J by 2 bases, and 11 bases separated the two germline ends. Germline assignment: CDR1 SGHKS and CDR2 YYEKEE (reference sequence). The CDR3 extends over 15 amino acids.

This chain joins TRBV10-3 and TRBJ1-2; D is unclear. Trimming removed 8 bases from V and 0 bases from J, with 7 bases in between. Looked up from germline, CDR1 is ENHRY and CDR2 is SYGVKD. CDR3 size: 12 residues. CDR3 in amino acids: CAIAEANYGYTF. The CDR3 DNA reads TGTGCCATCGCAGAAGCTAACTATGGCTACACCTTC.

The chain has TRBV4-1 and TRBJ2-5; 9 nucleotides align to TRBD1. CDR1 is MGHRA, CDR2 YSYEKL, per germline. The V segment lost 1 base and the J segment 5 bases; nucleotides outside the gene matches: 5. The CDR3 totals 15 residues. The CDR3 sequence: CASSQAGQGGETQYF. CDR3 in DNA: TGCGCCAGCAGCCAAGCGGGACAGGGCGGGGAGACCCAGTACTTC.

The V call is TRBV7-8, the J call TRBJ1-2, with 7 bases aligning to TRBD1. The CDR3 runs to 13 residues. Looked up from germline, CDR1 is SGHVS and CDR2 is FQNEAQ. Trimming took 6 bases from V and 4 from J; bases not matched to a gene: 5. The CDR3 nucleotides read TGTGCCAGCAGGCGACAGGGAGGCTATGGCTACACCTTC. It encodes CASRRQGGYGYTF.

The CDR3 nucleotides are TGTGCCAGCAGTCCGACAGCGGGATCAGATACGCAGTATTTT. The encoded protein is CASSPTAGSDTQYF. The gene calls are TRBV11-2 and TRBJ2-3; 7 positions match TRBD2. The CDR3 sequence is 14 residues long. The germline gives CDR1 SGHAT, CDR2 FQNNGV. V gave up 6 bases and J gave up 4 bases; unmatched junction bases: 7.

The chain couples TRBV6-2 or TRBV6-3 to TRBJ1-5; D gene uncertain. CDR1 MNHEY and CDR2 SVGEGT come from the germline V gene. The CDR3 consists of 12 residues. Trimming left V 6 bases short and J 7 bases short, with 10 bases between. The CDR3 coding sequence is TGTGCCAGCAGCCCCTCCCGGCAGCCCCAGCATTTT. This encodes CASSPSRQPQHF.

V and J are TRBV19 and TRBJ1-2; 7 bases map to TRBD1. Germline CDR1 reads LNHDA; CDR2 reads SQIVND (reference sequence). There are 17 residues in the CDR3. With 4 bases clipped from V and 8 bases from J, the junction kept 19 bases outside the gene matches. The CDR3 spells CASSTVDRTPKVGGYTF. In nucleotides, the CDR3 is TGTGCCAGTAGTACCGTGGACAGGACACCTAAGGTGGGAGGCTACACCTTC.

V and J are TRBV5-4 and TRBJ1-4, with 9 nucleotides matching TRBD1. V trimming: 4 bases; J trimming: 10 bases; junction bases outside the gene matches: 8. Germline-derived CDR1 and CDR2 are SGHNT and YYREEE (reference sequence). This CDR3 region has 14 residues. Written as DNA, the CDR3 is TGTGCCAGCAGCCTGGACAGGGGCGAAGGAAAACTGTTTTTT. Translation gives CASSLDRGEGKLFF.

The chain carries TRBV19 and TRBJ2-3; the D gene could be TRBD1 or TRBD2 (5 bases each). V gave up 3 bases and J gave up 1 base, with 20 bases separating them. Looked up from germline, CDR1 is LNHDA and CDR2 is SQIVND (reference sequence). CDR3 length: 18 residues. CDR3 sequence (DNA): TGTGCCAGTAGTATCACTCTTTCCGGGACCGCGGGCACAGATACGCAGTATTTT. Translating it yields CASSITLSGTAGTDTQYF.

Details on this clone: Other nucleotide sequences from this sample produce the same CDR3. The chain couples TRBV30 to TRBJ1-5, with D hard to call. The germline CDR1 and CDR2 sequences are GTSNPN and SVGIG (reference sequence). Trimming cost V 1 base and J 0 bases, with 4 bases left between them. This CDR3 comprises 13 residues. Here the CDR3 reads CAWSGDSNQPQHF. In DNA, the CDR3 is TGTGCCTGGAGTGGGGATAGCAATCAGCCCCAGCATTTT.

V and J are TRBV27 and TRBJ2-3, with 7 bases aligning to TRBD2. In germline, CDR1 is MNHEY, CDR2 SMNVEV (reference sequence). CDR3 length: 15 amino acids. The ends lost 3 bases at V and 2 bases at J; junction bases unmatched: 5. The CDR3: CASSFSGTITDTQYF. The DNA for the CDR3 is TGTGCCAGCAGTTTCTCCGGGACTATCACAGATACGCAGTATTTT.